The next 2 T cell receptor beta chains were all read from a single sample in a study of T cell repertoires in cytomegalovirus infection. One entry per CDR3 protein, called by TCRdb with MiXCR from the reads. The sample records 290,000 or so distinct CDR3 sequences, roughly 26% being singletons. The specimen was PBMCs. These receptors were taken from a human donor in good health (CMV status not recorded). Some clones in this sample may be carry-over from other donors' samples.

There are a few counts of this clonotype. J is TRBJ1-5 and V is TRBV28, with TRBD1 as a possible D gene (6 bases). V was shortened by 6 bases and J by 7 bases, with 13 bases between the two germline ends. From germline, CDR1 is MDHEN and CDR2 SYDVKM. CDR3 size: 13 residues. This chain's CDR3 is CASRSTGFQPQHF. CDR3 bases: TGTGCCAGCAGAAGCACAGGGTTCCAGCCCCAGCATTTT. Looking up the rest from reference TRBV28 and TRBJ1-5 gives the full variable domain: DVKVTQSSRYLVKRTGEKVFLECVQDMDHENMFWYRQDPGLGLRLIYFSYDVKMKEKGDIPEGYSVSREKKERFSLILESASTNQTSMYLCASRSTGFQPQHFGDGTRLSIL.

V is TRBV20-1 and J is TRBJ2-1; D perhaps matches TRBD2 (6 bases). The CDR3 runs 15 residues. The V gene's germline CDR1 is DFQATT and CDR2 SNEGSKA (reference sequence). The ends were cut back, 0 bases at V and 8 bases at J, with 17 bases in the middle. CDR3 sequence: CSARDTTGPGDEQFF. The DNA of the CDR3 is TGCAGTGCTAGAGATACGACCGGGCCGGGGGATGAGCAGTTCTTC.